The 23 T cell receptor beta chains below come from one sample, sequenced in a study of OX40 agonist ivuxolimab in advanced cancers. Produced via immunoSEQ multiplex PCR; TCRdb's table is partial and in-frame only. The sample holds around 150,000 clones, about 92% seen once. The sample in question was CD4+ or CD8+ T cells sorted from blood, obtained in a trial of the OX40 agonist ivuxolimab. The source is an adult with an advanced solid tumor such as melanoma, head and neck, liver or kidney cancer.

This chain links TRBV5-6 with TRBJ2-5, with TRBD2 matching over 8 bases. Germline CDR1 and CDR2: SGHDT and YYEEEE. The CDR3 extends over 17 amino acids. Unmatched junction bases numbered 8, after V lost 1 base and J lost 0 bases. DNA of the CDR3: TGTGCCAGCAGCTTGCTACTAACGGGGGGGTACCAAGAGACCCAGTACTTC. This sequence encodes CASSLLLTGGYQETQYF.

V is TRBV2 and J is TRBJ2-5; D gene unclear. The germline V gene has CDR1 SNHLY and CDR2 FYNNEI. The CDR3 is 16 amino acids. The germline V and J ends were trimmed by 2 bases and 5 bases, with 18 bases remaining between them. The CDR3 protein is CASSELGHKARETQYF. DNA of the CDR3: TGTGCCAGCAGTGAATTGGGCCACAAAGCCCGGGAGACCCAGTACTTC.

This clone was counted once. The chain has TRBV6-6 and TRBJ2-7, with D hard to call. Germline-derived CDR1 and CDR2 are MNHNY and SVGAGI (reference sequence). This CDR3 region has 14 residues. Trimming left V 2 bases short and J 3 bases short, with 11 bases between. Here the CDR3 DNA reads TGTGCCAGCAGTTACCGGGCTGGGGACTACGAGCAGTACTTC. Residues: CASSYRAGDYEQYF.

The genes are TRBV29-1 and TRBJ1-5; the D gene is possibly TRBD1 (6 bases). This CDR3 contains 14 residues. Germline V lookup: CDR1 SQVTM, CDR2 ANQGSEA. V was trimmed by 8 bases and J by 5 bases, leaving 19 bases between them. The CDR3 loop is CSIQETGADQPQHF. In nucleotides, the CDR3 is TGCAGCATCCAAGAGACAGGCGCCGATCAGCCCCAGCATTTT.

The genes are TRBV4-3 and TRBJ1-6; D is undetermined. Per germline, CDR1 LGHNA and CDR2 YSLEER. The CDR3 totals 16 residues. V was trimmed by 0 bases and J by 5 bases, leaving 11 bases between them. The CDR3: CASSQDRPGNNSPLHF. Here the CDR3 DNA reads TGCGCCAGCAGCCAAGATCGTCCCGGGAATAATTCACCCCTCCACTTT.

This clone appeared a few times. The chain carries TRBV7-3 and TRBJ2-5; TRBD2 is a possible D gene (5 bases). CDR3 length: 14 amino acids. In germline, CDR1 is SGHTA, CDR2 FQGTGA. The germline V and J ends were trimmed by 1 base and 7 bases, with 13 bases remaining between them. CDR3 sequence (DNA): TGTGCCAGCAGCTTAATGTGGGGAGAGGGGACCCAGTACTTC. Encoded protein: CASSLMWGEGTQYF.

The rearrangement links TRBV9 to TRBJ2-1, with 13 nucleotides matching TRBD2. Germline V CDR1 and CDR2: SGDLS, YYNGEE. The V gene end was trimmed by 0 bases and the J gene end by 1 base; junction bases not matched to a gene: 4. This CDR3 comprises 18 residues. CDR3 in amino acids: CASSVGTSGGPSYNEQFF. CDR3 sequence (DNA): TGTGCCAGCAGCGTAGGGACTAGCGGGGGTCCTTCCTACAATGAGCAGTTCTTC.

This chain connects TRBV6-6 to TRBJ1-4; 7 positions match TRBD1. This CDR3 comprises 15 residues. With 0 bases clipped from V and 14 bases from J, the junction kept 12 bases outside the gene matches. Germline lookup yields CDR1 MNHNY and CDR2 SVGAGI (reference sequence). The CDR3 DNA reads TGTGCCAGCAGTTACTCAAGGGGGCACCCATCGATCCTGTTTTTT. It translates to CASSYSRGHPSILFF.

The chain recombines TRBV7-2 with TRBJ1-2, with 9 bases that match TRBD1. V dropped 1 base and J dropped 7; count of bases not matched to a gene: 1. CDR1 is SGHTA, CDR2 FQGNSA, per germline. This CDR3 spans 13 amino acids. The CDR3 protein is CASSLDRGPGYTF. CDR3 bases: TGTGCCAGCAGCTTAGACAGGGGGCCTGGCTACACCTTC. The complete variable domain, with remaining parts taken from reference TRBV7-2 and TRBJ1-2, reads GAGVSQSPSNKVTEKGKDVELRCDPISGHTALYWYRQSLGQGLEFLIYFQGNSAPDKSGLPSDRFSAERTGGSVSTLTIQRTQQEDSAVYLCASSLDRGPGYTFGSGTRLTVV.

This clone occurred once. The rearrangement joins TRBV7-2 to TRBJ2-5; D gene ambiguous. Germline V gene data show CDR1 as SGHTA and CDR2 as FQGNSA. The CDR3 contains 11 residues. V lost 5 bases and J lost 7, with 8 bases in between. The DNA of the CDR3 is TGTGCCAGCAGCGTAGTGGCGACCCAGTACTTC. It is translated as CASSVVATQYF.

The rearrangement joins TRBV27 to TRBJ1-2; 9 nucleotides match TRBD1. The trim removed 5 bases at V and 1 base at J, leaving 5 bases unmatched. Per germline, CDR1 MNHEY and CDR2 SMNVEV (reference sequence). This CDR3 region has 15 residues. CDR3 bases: TGTGCCAGCAGTCCCCGGACAGGGGTTAACTATGGCTACACCTTC. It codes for CASSPRTGVNYGYTF.

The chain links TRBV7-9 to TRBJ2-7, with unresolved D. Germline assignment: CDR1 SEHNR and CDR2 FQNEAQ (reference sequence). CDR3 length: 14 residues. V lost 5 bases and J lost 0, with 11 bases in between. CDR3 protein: CASSPVYYSYEQYF. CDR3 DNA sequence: TGTGCCAGCAGCCCCGTATACTACTCCTACGAGCAGTACTTC. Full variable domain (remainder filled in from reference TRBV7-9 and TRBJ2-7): DTGVSQNPRHKITKRGQNVTFRCDPISEHNRLYWYRQTLGQGPEFLTYFQNEAQLEKSRLLSDRFSAERPKGSFSTLEIQRTEQGDSAMYLCASSPVYYSYEQYFGPGTRLTVT.

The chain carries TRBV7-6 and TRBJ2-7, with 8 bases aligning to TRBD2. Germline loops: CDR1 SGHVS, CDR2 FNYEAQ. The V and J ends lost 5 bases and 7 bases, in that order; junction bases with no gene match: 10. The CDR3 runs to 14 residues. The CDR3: CASSLQNRLAEQYF. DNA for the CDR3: TGTGCCAGCAGCCTGCAAAATAGACTAGCGGAGCAGTACTTC.

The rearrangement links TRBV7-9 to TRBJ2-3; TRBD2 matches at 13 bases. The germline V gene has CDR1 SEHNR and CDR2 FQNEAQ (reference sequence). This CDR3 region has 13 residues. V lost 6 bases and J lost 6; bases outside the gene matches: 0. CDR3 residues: CASRTSGGDTQYF. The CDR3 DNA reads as TGTGCCAGCAGGACTAGCGGGGGGGATACGCAGTATTTT.

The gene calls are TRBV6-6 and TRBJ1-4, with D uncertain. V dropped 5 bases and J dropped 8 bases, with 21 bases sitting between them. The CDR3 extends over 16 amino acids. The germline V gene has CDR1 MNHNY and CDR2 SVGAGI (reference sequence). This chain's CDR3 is CASSPREGKGGEKLFF. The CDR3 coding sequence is TGTGCCAGCAGTCCACGCGAGGGAAAAGGTGGGGAAAAACTGTTTTTT.

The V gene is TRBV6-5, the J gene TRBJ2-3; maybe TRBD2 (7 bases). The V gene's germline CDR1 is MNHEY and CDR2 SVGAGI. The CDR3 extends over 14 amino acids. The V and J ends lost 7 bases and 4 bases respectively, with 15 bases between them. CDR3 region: CASTWGGVADTQYF. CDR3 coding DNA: TGTGCCAGCACCTGGGGGGGCGTCGCAGATACGCAGTATTTT.

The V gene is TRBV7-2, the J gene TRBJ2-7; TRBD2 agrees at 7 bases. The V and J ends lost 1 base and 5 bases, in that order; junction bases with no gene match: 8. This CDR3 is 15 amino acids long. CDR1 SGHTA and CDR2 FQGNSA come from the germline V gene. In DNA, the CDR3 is TGTGCCAGCAGCTTAGGAGTGGGGGGGATCAACGAGCAGTACTTC. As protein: CASSLGVGGINEQYF.

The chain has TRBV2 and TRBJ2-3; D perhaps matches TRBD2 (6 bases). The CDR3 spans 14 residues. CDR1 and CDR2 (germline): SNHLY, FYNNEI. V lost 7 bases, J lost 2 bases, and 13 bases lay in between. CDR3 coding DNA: TGTGCCAGCACCGACCGGGGGACCACAGATACGCAGTATTTT. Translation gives CASTDRGTTDTQYF.

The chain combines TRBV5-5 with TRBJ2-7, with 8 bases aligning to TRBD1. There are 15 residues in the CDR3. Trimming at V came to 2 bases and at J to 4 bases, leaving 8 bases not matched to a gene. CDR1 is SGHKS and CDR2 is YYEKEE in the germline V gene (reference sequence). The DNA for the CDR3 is TGTGCCAGCAGCTTCTACCAGGGGGCGGGGTACGAGCAGTACTTC. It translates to CASSFYQGAGYEQYF.

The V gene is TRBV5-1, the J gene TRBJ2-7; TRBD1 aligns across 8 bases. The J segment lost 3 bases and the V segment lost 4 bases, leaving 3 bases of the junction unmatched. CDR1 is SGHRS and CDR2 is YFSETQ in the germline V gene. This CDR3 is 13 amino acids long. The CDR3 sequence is CASSDGQGYEQYF. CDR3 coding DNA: TGCGCCAGCAGCGACGGACAGGGCTACGAGCAGTACTTC. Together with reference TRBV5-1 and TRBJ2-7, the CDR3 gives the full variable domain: KAGVTQTPRYLIKTRGQQVTLSCSPISGHRSVSWYQQTPGQGLQFLFEYFSETQRNKGNFPGRFSGRQFSNSRSEMNVSTLELGDSALYLCASSDGQGYEQYFGPGTRLTVT.

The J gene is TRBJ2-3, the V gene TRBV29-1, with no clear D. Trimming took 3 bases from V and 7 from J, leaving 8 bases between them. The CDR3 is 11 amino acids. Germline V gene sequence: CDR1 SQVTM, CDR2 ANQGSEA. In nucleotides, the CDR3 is TGCAGCGTTGAGGTCTGGTATACGCAGTATTTT. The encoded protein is CSVEVWYTQYF.

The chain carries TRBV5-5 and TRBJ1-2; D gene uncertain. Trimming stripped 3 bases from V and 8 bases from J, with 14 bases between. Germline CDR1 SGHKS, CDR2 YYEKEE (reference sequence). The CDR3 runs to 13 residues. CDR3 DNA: TGTGCCAGCAGCTCGGACGGCCAAGGGGGCTACACCTTC. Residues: CASSSDGQGGYTF.

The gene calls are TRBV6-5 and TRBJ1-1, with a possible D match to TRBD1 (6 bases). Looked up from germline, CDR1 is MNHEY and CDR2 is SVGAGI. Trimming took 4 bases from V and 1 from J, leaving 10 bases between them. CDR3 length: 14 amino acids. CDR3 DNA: TGTGCCAGCAGTTCGGGACACAGGAACACTGAAGCTTTCTTT. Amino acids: CASSSGHRNTEAFF.